This TCR beta chain comes out of a study of blood T cell repertoires in COVID-19. Looking at the study overall: From T cells, B-cell-depleted T cells, or PBMCs came the material, which was cDNA or gDNA.

The data were produced by immunoSEQ multiplex PCR, yet TCRdb's version contains in-frame clones alone and is incomplete. The sample has under 300,000 clones, over 80% seen once. Participants came from 20 to 25 US areas, aged about 18 to 89 years. The germline V gene encodes CDR1 LGHNA and CDR2 YNFKEQ. This CDR3 is built from 14 residues. Trimming pared 0 bases from V and 4 bases from J, leaving 9 bases between. The sample taken for sequencing was PBMCs or T cells enriched from blood (not recorded which). This TCR came from a woman aged 18 to 35 who had recovered from COVID-19. The chain uses TRBV4-2 and TRBJ1-1, with D possibly TRBD1 on 6 matching bases. In DNA form, the CDR3 reads TGTGCCAGCAGCCAAGATCCCAGGGGCACTGAAGCTTTCTTT. Translation gives CASSQDPRGTEAFF.